The 8 T cell receptor beta chains below come from one sample, sequenced in a study of blood T cells in healthy people across ages. A sample-barcoded 5' primer and a J-beta primer mix were used in a second PCR of roughly 7 to 12 cycles. TCRdb re-analysed the 5' RACE reads in MiXCR, keeping a single row per CDR3 protein. The sample consists of 550,000 to 800,000 distinct CDR3 sequences, roughly 20% of them appearing once. Sequencing was performed on blood. These receptors all come from a man aged 65 to 79 in good health.

This chain uses TRBV6-2 or TRBV6-3 with TRBJ2-5; TRBD2 agrees at 10 bases. The J call could be wrong; TRBJ2-1 is a better fit for the DNA end. This CDR3 is built from 13 residues. Germline V gene sequence: CDR1 MNHEY, CDR2 SVGEGT. The CDR3 DNA is TGTGCCAGCTTGGCTAGCGGGAGTCATGAGCAGTTCTTC. Its protein product is CASLASGSHEQFF.

This clonotype was recorded many times. CDR3 DNA: TGTGCCAGCAGTTTGGCCAGATACACTGAAGCTTTCTTT. Amino acids: CASSLARYTEAFF. The rearrangement links TRBV27 to TRBJ1-1; D is uncertain. Trimming removed 3 bases from V and 3 bases from J, with 8 bases in between. Germline values: CDR1 MNHEY, CDR2 SMNVEV (reference sequence). There are 13 residues in the CDR3.

This clonotype came up a few times. The chain employs TRBV12-3 or TRBV12-4 and TRBJ2-5, with D perhaps matching TRBD1 (6 bases). With the DNA end fitting TRBJ2-7 better, the J assignment may be wrong. This CDR3 has 13 residues. In nucleotides, the CDR3 is TGTGCCAGCAGTTTACCCCCAGGGGACGAGCAGTACTTC. Amino acid sequence: CASSLPPGDEQYF.

The genes are TRBV28 and TRBJ1-1; weak D call: TRBD1 (5 bases). V lost 5 bases, J lost 5 bases, and 15 bases lay in between. The CDR3 runs to 14 residues. The germline V gene has CDR1 MDHEN and CDR2 SYDVKM. CDR3 sequence reads: CASSAPGGGTEAFF. The CDR3 nucleotides read TGTGCCAGCAGTGCCCCGGGGGGGGGGACTGAAGCTTTCTTT.

This clonotype was observed a handful of times. V and J are TRBV6-2 or TRBV6-3 and TRBJ1-2; D gene unclear. The CDR3 consists of 15 residues. V was trimmed by 0 bases and J by 3 bases, leaving 11 bases between them. Germline V gene lookup returns CDR1 MNHEY and CDR2 SVGEGT. This CDR3 is CASSYSRQNDYGYTF. DNA of the CDR3: TGTGCCAGCAGTTACTCAAGGCAGAATGACTATGGCTACACCTTC.

The CDR3 DNA is TGTGCCAGCAGCTTGGAGGGAGTGAATAATTCACCCCTCCACTTT. Translation gives CASSLEGVNNSPLHF. The gene calls are TRBV5-6 and TRBJ1-6; no clear D gene. This CDR3 comprises 15 residues. The V gene's germline CDR1 is SGHDT and CDR2 YYEEEE. Trimming took off 0 bases at V and 5 bases at J, with 9 bases between the two ends.

The V gene is TRBV12-3 or TRBV12-4, the J gene TRBJ1-2; TRBD1 agrees at 9 bases. The CDR3 spans 12 residues. With V trimmed by 5 bases and J by 13 bases, 8 bases remained unmatched. CDR3 bases: TGTGCCAGCAGTGCGGGGACAGGGCCTGGCACCTTC. Translated: CASSAGTGPGTF.

This clonotype has a handful of counts. Here the CDR3 DNA reads TGTGCCAGCTCTTGGATTGGACAGGGGGCTGGAAGGGACACTGAAGCTTTCTTT. Its protein product is CASSWIGQGAGRDTEAFF. The chain joins TRBV18 to TRBJ1-1; 11 positions agree with TRBD1. The CDR3 covers 18 residues. From germline, CDR1 is KGHSH and CDR2 LQKENI. V dropped 6 bases and J dropped 3; count of bases not matched to a gene: 15. The full variable domain, in which reference TRBV18 and TRBJ1-1 provide the parts outside the CDR3, is NAGVMQNPRHLVRRRGQEARLRCSPMKGHSHVYWYRQLPEEGLKFMVYLQKENIIDESGMPKERFSAEFPKEGPSILRIQQVVRGDSAAYFCASSWIGQGAGRDTEAFFGQGTRLTVV.